One and the same sample provided the 16 T cell receptor beta chains below, sequenced in a study of cytomegalovirus exposure and HLA in healthy donors. In the PCR, 60 Vbeta and 13 Jbeta primers were used. Sequencing used immunoSEQ multiplex PCR; TCRdb keeps in-frame clones, though not all of them. The sample holds some 150,000 clones, 79% seen once. Sequencing used PBMCs. The receptors stem from a man aged 40-49 years in good health and CMV-seronegative.

The chain joins TRBV15 to TRBJ2-5; D might be TRBD1 (6 bases). Deletions cut 5 bases from V and 4 bases from J, with 17 bases between. Germline V gene sequence: CDR1 LNHNV, CDR2 YYDKDF (reference sequence). The CDR3 contains 15 residues. This CDR3 reads CATSRSIAQGETQYF. The CDR3 DNA is TGTGCCACCAGCCGCTCCATTGCACAGGGAGAGACCCAGTACTTC.

J is TRBJ2-2 and V is TRBV5-4, with D tentatively TRBD2 (6 bases). The V end lost 4 bases, the J end lost 1 base, and 14 bases lay between the germline ends. The germline gives CDR1 SGHNT, CDR2 YYREEE (reference sequence). This CDR3 has 16 residues. CDR3 DNA sequence: TGTGCCAGCAGCCCGGCAGGAGGGAGGAACACCGGGGAGCTGTTTTTT. Translated, it gives CASSPAGGRNTGELFF.

This clone was recorded once. CDR3 in amino acids: CASSYIAGASGEQYF. The CDR3, as DNA: TGCGCCAGCAGCTACATAGCGGGAGCGTCAGGCGAGCAGTACTTC. The gene calls are TRBV5-1 and TRBJ2-7, with 9 bases lining up with TRBD2. Looked up from germline, CDR1 is SGHRS and CDR2 is YFSETQ. The junction had 10 bases not matched to a gene; V was cut back by 3 bases and J by 6 bases. There are 15 residues in the CDR3.

The chain combines TRBV2 with TRBJ2-3; 7 nucleotides match TRBD2. V was pared by 7 bases and J by 2 bases, with 9 bases of the junction left unmatched. Germline-derived CDR1 and CDR2 are SNHLY and FYNNEI. The CDR3 contains 15 residues. Written as DNA, the CDR3 is TGTGCCAGCATAAGCGGGACCACAACCACAGATACGCAGTATTTT. Its translation is CASISGTTTTDTQYF.

This clone occurred once. The chain carries TRBV6-1 and TRBJ1-5; 8 bases line up with TRBD1. J was trimmed by 2 bases and V by 4 bases; bases with no gene match: 10. This CDR3 has 17 residues. From germline, CDR1 is MNHNS and CDR2 SASEGT. The chain's CDR3 is CASSVPRWGQGNQPQHF. The CDR3 bases are TGTGCCAGCAGTGTGCCCAGATGGGGACAGGGCAATCAGCCCCAGCATTTT.

CDR3 nucleotide sequence: TGTGCCAGCAGCTTAGCCTCAAGCGGGACCTCCTACGAGCAGTACTTC. Translated, it gives CASSLASSGTSYEQYF. The chain joins TRBV7-9 to TRBJ2-7; TRBD2 matches at 7 bases. Per germline, CDR1 SEHNR and CDR2 FQNEAQ (reference sequence). The CDR3 totals 16 residues. V shed 0 bases, J shed 0 bases, and the junction held 5 bases outside the gene matches.

This clone was picked up a small number of times. This chain uses TRBV5-4 with TRBJ1-2; TRBD1 matches at 7 bases. Germline values: CDR1 SGHNT, CDR2 YYREEE (reference sequence). The J segment lost 8 bases and the V segment lost 4 bases, leaving 14 bases of the junction unmatched. This CDR3 has 15 amino acids. The CDR3 coding sequence is TGTGCCAGCAGCGCAGGACAGGTTACCCCTTCAGGCTACACCTTC. Its protein product is CASSAGQVTPSGYTF.

The genes are TRBV25-1 and TRBJ1-2; no firm D call. Deletions cut 0 bases from V and 6 bases from J, with 11 bases between. Germline CDR1 is MGHDK and CDR2 is SYGVNS. This CDR3 is 14 amino acids long. The CDR3 sequence is CASSEYKGVNGYTF. The CDR3 DNA sequence: TGTGCCAGCAGTGAATACAAGGGAGTCAATGGCTACACCTTC.

The CDR3 nucleotides are TGTGCCAGCAGCCCAACAGGGAGCAGCTCCTACAATGAGCAGTTCTTC. Its protein is CASSPTGSSSYNEQFF. The chain combines TRBV7-6 with TRBJ2-1, with D perhaps TRBD1 (6 bases). Germline lookup yields CDR1 SGHVS and CDR2 FNYEAQ. The CDR3 spans 16 residues. V was pared by 5 bases and J by 0 bases, with 14 bases between.

The chain joins TRBV19 to TRBJ2-4; D perhaps matches TRBD1 (6 bases). V lost 3 bases, J lost 6 bases, and 15 bases lay in between. This CDR3 has 15 residues. Germline V gene lookup returns CDR1 LNHDA and CDR2 SQIVND (reference sequence). The CDR3 nucleotides read TGTGCCAGTAGTATGGACAGCACCAGGGGAAACATTCAGTACTTC. Protein: CASSMDSTRGNIQYF.

The chain couples TRBV28 to TRBJ2-1; the D gene is possibly TRBD2 (5 bases). The germline V and J ends were trimmed by 2 bases and 4 bases, with 6 bases remaining between them. Germline CDR1 and CDR2: MDHEN and SYDVKM. The CDR3 has 13 residues. The CDR3 nucleotides are TGTGCCAGCAGTTTAGCGGGTTACAATGAGCAGTTCTTC. This translates into CASSLAGYNEQFF.

The chain employs TRBV19 and TRBJ2-2; 7 bases match TRBD2. V was pared by 1 base and J by 7 bases, with 9 bases of the junction left unmatched. The CDR3 has 16 residues. CDR1 is LNHDA and CDR2 is SQIVND in the germline V gene (reference sequence). This chain's CDR3 is CASSIGSPSGGGELFF. The CDR3 DNA reads TGTGCCAGTAGTATAGGGTCCCCCTCGGGGGGCGGGGAGCTGTTTTTT.

The chain is built from TRBV11-3 and TRBJ2-3; 12 positions agree with TRBD2. Germline CDR1 reads SGHNT; CDR2 reads YENEEA. This CDR3 contains 14 residues. The J segment lost 5 bases and the V segment lost 5 bases, leaving 2 bases of the junction unmatched. CDR3 nucleotides: TGTGCCAGCAGCCCTAGCGGGAGGGGAGATACGCAGTATTTT. It specifies CASSPSGRGDTQYF.

A few counts support this clone. V gene TRBV7-9 combines with J gene TRBJ1-4; TRBD1 might be the D (5 bases). The V and J ends lost 1 base and 4 bases respectively, with 13 bases between them. Germline V lookup: CDR1 SEHNR, CDR2 FQNEAQ (reference sequence). The CDR3 is made up of 16 amino acids. The CDR3 DNA follows: TGTGCCAGCAGCTTAGGTCCAGGAGGGGATAATGAAAAACTGTTTTTT. It codes for CASSLGPGGDNEKLFF.

The V and J genes are TRBV25-1 and TRBJ1-4; perhaps TRBD1 as D (6 bases). Looked up from germline, CDR1 is MGHDK and CDR2 is SYGVNS. This CDR3 has 17 amino acids. The V and J ends lost 4 bases and 7 bases respectively, with 22 bases between them. This CDR3 reads CASSAGPQGSGGEKLFF. The CDR3 DNA follows: TGTGCCAGCAGTGCCGGGCCTCAGGGGTCGGGGGGTGAAAAACTGTTTTTT. Variable domain in full (rest from reference TRBV25-1 and TRBJ1-4): EADIYQTPRYLVIGTGKKITLECSQTMGHDKMYWYQQDPGMELHLIHYSYGVNSTEKGDLSSESTVSRIRTEHFPLTLESARPSHTSQYLCASSAGPQGSGGEKLFFGSGTQLSVL.

This chain connects TRBV6-5 to TRBJ2-7, with D maybe TRBD1 (5 bases). Germline CDR1 and CDR2: MNHEY and SVGAGI. The CDR3 totals 16 residues. The ends were cut back, 6 bases at V and 9 bases at J, with 27 bases in the middle. The CDR3 sequence is CASSYVSGRVMRGQYF. The CDR3 bases are TGTGCCAGCAGCTACGTTTCGGGCAGGGTTATGCGTGGGCAGTACTTC.